The next 10 T cell receptor beta chains were all read from a single sample in a study of cytomegalovirus exposure and HLA in healthy donors (dated by TCRdb to the late 2010s). Preparation of the library involved the immunoSEQ multiplex PCR assay. A mixture of 60 forward primers for TCR Vbeta segments and 13 reverse primers for TCR Jbeta segments was used in the multiplex PCR. Held by TCRdb, this immuneACCESS table contains in-frame sequences only and omits some clones. Under half of the omission traces to an unresolved V gene where checked; the cause of the rest is unknown. The sample records about 170,000 clones, roughly 85% of which are singletons. Of the sample, about 1% falls within the top ten clones. Sequencing was carried out using PBMCs. The receptors were sampled from a woman between 45 and 65 years old in good health and CMV-seropositive.

This clone was picked up a small number of times. The J gene is TRBJ1-3, the V gene TRBV19; TRBD1 might be the D (6 bases). The CDR3 has 13 amino acids. CDR1 is LNHDA and CDR2 is SQIVND in the germline V gene (reference sequence). V lost 4 bases and J 2 bases, leaving 6 bases between the germline ends. CDR3 in amino acids: CASSRTAGNTIYF. The CDR3 bases are TGTGCCAGTAGTAGGACAGCTGGAAACACCATATATTTT.

The rearrangement joins TRBV28 to TRBJ1-2; 8 positions agree with TRBD1. V shed 5 bases, J shed 6 bases, and the junction held 11 bases outside the gene matches. The CDR3 has 15 amino acids. In germline, CDR1 is MDHEN, CDR2 SYDVKM. CDR3 residues: CASSLARGPLHGYTF. DNA for the CDR3: TGTGCCAGCAGTCTTGCCAGGGGGCCCTTACATGGCTACACCTTC.

V usage is TRBV27 and J usage is TRBJ2-1, with TRBD2 matching over 7 bases. Germline V gene lookup returns CDR1 MNHEY and CDR2 SMNVEV (reference sequence). Trimming took 5 bases from V and 6 from J; bases not matched to a gene: 7. The CDR3 sequence is 14 residues long. The CDR3 sequence: CASSPLERGNEQFF. The CDR3 DNA reads TGTGCCAGCAGTCCACTTGAGCGGGGCAATGAGCAGTTCTTC.

This sequence joins TRBV2 and TRBJ2-1; TRBD1 might be the D (6 bases). Germline CDR1 reads SNHLY; CDR2 reads FYNNEI. The CDR3 is 11 residues long. Between the trimmed V and J ends, which lost 10 bases and 10 bases, there was a span of 14 bases. CDR3 sequence reads: CATSLQGEQFF. The CDR3 DNA follows: TGTGCCACGTCTCTACAGGGAGAGCAGTTCTTC.

J is TRBJ1-6 and V is TRBV6-1; D is unresolved. The germline gives CDR1 MNHNS, CDR2 SASEGT. Trimming left V 3 bases short and J 5 bases short, with 11 bases between. The CDR3 has 15 residues. The CDR3 bases are TGTGCCAGCAGTGATAGGGAGTCGAATAATTCACCCCTCCACTTT. It is translated as CASSDRESNNSPLHF.

The rearrangement uses TRBV7-2 and TRBJ1-4; possible D gene TRBD1, 5 bases. Between the trimmed V and J ends, which lost 7 bases and 3 bases, there was a span of 15 bases. The germline V gene encodes CDR1 SGHTA and CDR2 FQGNSA. The CDR3 is 15 residues long. CDR3 sequence (DNA): TGTGCCAGCACCAACGCAGCGGGGGCTAATGAAAAACTGTTTTTT. Protein: CASTNAAGANEKLFF.

This chain uses TRBV18 with TRBJ1-4, with a weak D call TRBD1 (5 bases). Germline CDR1 reads KGHSH; CDR2 reads LQKENI. This CDR3 has 15 residues. With 6 bases removed from V and 8 bases from J, the gap between germline ends came to 19 bases. This chain's CDR3 is CASSLGWGKEEKLFF. CDR3 in DNA: TGTGCCAGCTCGCTCGGATGGGGCAAGGAAGAAAAACTGTTTTTT.

This sequence joins TRBV28 and TRBJ2-5; 9 positions agree with TRBD1. The J call may be faulty, since TRBJ2-7 better matches the DNA end. The CDR3 is 15 amino acids. From germline, CDR1 is MDHEN and CDR2 SYDVKM. Here the CDR3 reads CASSVTGTGSYEQYF. CDR3 DNA sequence: TGTGCCAGCAGTGTGACCGGGACAGGGTCCTACGAGCAGTACTTC.

The chain joins TRBV5-3 to TRBJ1-3; no clear D gene. TRBV5-3 is treated as an ORF (open reading frame) with a function not yet certain. Trimming took 4 bases from V and 0 from J, leaving 11 bases between them. This CDR3 contains 15 residues. For the CDR3, the DNA is TGTGCCAGAAGCACGGGGAGGTTCTCTGGAAACACCATATATTTT. Translation: CARSTGRFSGNTIYF.

J is TRBJ2-2 and V is TRBV29-1; 7 bases line up with TRBD1. With 7 bases clipped from V and 2 bases from J, the junction kept 7 bases outside the gene matches. Germline V CDR1 and CDR2: SQVTM, ANQGSEA. The CDR3 covers 14 residues. CDR3 nucleotides: TGCAGCGCCCAAAGGGGGCAAAACACCGGGGAGCTGTTTTTT. It yields the protein CSAQRGQNTGELFF.